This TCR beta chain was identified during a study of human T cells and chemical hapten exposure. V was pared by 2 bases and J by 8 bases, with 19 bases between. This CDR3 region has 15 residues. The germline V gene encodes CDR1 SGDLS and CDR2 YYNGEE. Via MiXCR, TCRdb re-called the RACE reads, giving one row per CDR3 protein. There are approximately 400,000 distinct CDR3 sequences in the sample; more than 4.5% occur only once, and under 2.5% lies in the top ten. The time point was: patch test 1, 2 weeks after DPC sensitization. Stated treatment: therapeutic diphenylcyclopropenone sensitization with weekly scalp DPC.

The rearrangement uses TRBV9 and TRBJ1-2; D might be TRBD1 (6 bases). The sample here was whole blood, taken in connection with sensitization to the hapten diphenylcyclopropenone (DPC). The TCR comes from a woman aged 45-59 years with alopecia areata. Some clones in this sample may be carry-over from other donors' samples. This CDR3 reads CASSVAAPGVGGYTF. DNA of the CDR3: TGTGCCAGCAGCGTTGCGGCTCCAGGGGTGGGCGGCTACACCTTC.